The 7 T cell receptor beta chains reported below all come from one sample, sequenced in a study of T cell responses to AZD1222 COVID-19 vaccine. Profiling relied on immunoSEQ multiplex PCR, and the TCRdb table lists in-frame clones only, not all of them. In the table there are approximately 150,000 clones, 91% of which are singletons. This specimen was peripheral blood, taken on day 0 of AZD1222 vaccination. These receptors all stem from an adult in good health.

The rearrangement links TRBV2 to TRBJ1-2; no firm D call. Trimming removed 4 bases from V and 3 bases from J, with 9 bases in between. CDR3 length equals 13 residues. CDR1 and CDR2 from the germline V gene are SNHLY and FYNNEI. This CDR3 is CASSVGGYYGYTF. The DNA of the CDR3 is TGTGCCAGCAGTGTTGGTGGGTACTATGGCTACACCTTC.

This sequence joins TRBV7-9 and TRBJ2-4, with 7 positions matching TRBD2. The V segment lost 5 bases and the J segment 5 bases; nucleotides outside the gene matches: 21. The germline CDR1 and CDR2 sequences are SEHNR and FQNEAQ (reference sequence). This CDR3 contains 19 residues. The CDR3 loop reads CASSPRLGEGPGHQNIQYF. CDR3 nucleotides: TGTGCCAGCAGCCCTAGATTAGGGGAGGGCCCTGGGCACCAAAACATTCAGTACTTC.

CDR3 sequence (DNA): TGTGCCAGTAGGGAGCAGGGTAAAGGGATCAATCAGCCCCAGCATTTT. Translating it yields CASREQGKGINQPQHF. The chain links TRBV19 to TRBJ1-5; the D gene is possibly TRBD1 (5 bases). The CDR3 is 16 residues long. Germline V lookup: CDR1 LNHDA, CDR2 SQIVND (reference sequence). With 6 bases removed from V and 3 bases from J, the gap between germline ends came to 18 bases.

The chain uses TRBV18 and TRBJ1-6; TRBD1 matches 9 bases. V shed 3 bases, J shed 10 bases, and the junction held 7 bases outside the gene matches. Germline V gene lookup returns CDR1 KGHSH and CDR2 LQKENI. The CDR3 loop spans 15 amino acids. DNA for the CDR3: TGTGCCAGCTCACCGACAGGGGGTAACGAGTCACCCCTCCACTTT. Its protein product is CASSPTGGNESPLHF.

The genes are TRBV11-2 and TRBJ1-1, with a tentative D call TRBD1 (5 bases). Germline V CDR1 and CDR2: SGHAT, FQNNGV. The length of the CDR3 is 14 residues. Trimming left V 2 bases short and J 11 bases short, with 18 bases between. This CDR3 is CASSLTAGYQGAFF. For the CDR3, the DNA is TGTGCCAGCAGCTTAACCGCAGGGTATCAAGGGGCTTTCTTT.

The chain carries TRBV7-2 and TRBJ2-5; TRBD2 aligns across 13 bases. V trimming: 5 bases; J trimming: 1 base; junction bases outside the gene matches: 1. CDR1 and CDR2 from the germline V gene are SGHTA and FQGNSA. The CDR3 consists of 15 residues. DNA for the CDR3: TGTGCCAGCAGCACTAGCGGGAGGGCCCAAGAGACCCAGTACTTC. This gives the protein CASSTSGRAQETQYF.

DNA for the CDR3: TGTGCCAGCAGGGGCGGACTAGCGGGGGGTAACTATAAAGAGACCCAGTACTTC. It specifies CASRGGLAGGNYKETQYF. The V gene is TRBV2, the J gene TRBJ2-5, with TRBD2 identical over 14 bases. The trim removed 6 bases at V and 3 bases at J, leaving 12 bases unmatched. The CDR3 is made up of 18 amino acids. Germline assignment: CDR1 SNHLY and CDR2 FYNNEI.